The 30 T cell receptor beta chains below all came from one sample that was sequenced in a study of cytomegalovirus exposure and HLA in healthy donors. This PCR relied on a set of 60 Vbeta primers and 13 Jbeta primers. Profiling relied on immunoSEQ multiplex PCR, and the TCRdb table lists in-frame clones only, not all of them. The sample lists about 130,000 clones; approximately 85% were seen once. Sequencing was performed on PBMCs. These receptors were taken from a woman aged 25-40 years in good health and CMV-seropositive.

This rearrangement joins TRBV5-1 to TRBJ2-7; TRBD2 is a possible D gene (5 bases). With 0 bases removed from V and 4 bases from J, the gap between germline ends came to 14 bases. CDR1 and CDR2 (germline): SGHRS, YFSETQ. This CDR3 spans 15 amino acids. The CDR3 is CASSLAGGPTYEQYF. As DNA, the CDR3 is TGCGCCAGCAGCTTGGCCGGCGGGCCGACTTACGAGCAGTACTTC.

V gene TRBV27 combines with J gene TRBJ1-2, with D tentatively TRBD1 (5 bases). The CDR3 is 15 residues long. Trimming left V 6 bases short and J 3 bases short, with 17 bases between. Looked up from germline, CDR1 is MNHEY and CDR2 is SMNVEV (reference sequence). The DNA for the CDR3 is TGTGCCAGCAGCCATTTGGGGGGTCCCGACTATGGCTACACCTTC. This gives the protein CASSHLGGPDYGYTF.

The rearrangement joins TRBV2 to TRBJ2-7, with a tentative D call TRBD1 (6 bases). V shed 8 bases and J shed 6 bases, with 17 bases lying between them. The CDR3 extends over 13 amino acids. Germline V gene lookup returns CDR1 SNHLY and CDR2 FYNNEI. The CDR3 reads CASLSGQGREQYF. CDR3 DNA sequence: TGTGCCAGCCTATCGGGCCAGGGGCGCGAGCAGTACTTC.

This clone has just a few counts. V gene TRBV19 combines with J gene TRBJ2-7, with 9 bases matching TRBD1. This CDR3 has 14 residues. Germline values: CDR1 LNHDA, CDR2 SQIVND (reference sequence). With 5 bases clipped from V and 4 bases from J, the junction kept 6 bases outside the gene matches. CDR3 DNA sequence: TGTGCCAGTAGTGTGGGGACAGGGAGGTACGAGCAGTACTTC. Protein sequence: CASSVGTGRYEQYF.

The CDR3 sequence: CASMRDSAALTQFF. The DNA for the CDR3 is TGTGCCAGCATGCGCGACTCAGCTGCCTTGACGCAGTTCTTC. V usage is TRBV6-4 and J usage is TRBJ2-1; D ambiguous. Germline CDR1 MRHNA, CDR2 SNTAGT. Trimming stripped 7 bases from V and 12 bases from J, with 22 bases between. The CDR3 runs 14 residues.

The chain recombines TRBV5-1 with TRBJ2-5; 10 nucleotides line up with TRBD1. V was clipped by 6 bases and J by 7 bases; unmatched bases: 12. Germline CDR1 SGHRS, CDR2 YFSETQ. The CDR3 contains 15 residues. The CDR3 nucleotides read TGCGCCAGCACCTCCGGGACAGGGGTTATTGGGACCCAGTACTTC. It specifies CASTSGTGVIGTQYF.

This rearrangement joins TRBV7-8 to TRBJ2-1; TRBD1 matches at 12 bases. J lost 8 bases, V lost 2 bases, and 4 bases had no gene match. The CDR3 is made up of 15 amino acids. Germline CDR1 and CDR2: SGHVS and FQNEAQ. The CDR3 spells CASSLWDRGPYEQFF. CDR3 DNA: TGTGCCAGCAGCTTATGGGACAGGGGGCCATATGAGCAGTTCTTC.

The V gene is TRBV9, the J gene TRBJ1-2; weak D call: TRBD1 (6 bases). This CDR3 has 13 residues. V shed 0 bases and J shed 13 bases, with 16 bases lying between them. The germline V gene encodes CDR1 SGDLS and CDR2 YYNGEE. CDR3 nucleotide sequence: TGTGCCAGCAGCGTAGCTTTGGCATCAGGGGTCACCTTC. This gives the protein CASSVALASGVTF. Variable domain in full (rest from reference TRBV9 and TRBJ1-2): DSGVTQTPKHLITATGQRVTLRCSPRSGDLSVYWYQQSLDQGLQFLIQYYNGEERAKGNILERFSAQQFPDLHSELNLSSLELGDSALYFCASSVALASGVTFGSGTRLTVV.

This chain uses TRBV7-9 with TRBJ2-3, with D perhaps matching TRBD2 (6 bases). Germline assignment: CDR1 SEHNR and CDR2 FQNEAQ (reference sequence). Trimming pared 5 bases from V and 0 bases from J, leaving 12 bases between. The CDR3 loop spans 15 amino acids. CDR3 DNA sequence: TGTGCCAGCAGCATAGGGACTCTTAGCACAGATACGCAGTATTTT. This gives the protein CASSIGTLSTDTQYF.

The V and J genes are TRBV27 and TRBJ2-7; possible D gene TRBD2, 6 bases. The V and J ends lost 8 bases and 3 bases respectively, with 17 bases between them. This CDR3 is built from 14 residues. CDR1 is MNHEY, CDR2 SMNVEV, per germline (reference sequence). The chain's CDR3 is CASGEVGGLYEQYF. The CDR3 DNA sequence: TGTGCCAGCGGGGAGGTTGGGGGACTCTACGAGCAGTACTTC.

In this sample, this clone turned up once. In DNA, the CDR3 is TGTGCCTGGTGCCCACTAGCGGGGGCCACAGATACGCAGTATTTT. Protein: CAWCPLAGATDTQYF. The V gene is TRBV30, the J gene TRBJ2-3, with 11 bases lining up with TRBD2. Germline loops: CDR1 GTSNPN, CDR2 SVGIG (reference sequence). After removal of 5 bases from V and 2 bases from J, the junction contained 6 bases not matched to a gene. This CDR3 has 15 amino acids.

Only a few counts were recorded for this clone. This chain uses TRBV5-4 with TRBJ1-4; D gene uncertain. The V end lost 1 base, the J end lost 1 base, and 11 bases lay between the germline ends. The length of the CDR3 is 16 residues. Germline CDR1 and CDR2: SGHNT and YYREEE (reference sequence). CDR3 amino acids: CASSLTGALTNEKLFF. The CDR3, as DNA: TGTGCCAGCAGCTTGACGGGTGCTCTAACTAATGAAAAACTGTTTTTT.

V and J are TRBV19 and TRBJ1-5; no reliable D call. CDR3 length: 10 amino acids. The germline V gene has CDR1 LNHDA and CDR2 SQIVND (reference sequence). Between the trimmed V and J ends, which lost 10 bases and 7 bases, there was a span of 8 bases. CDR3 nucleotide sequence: TGTGCCAACTTAGAACAGCCCCAGCATTTT. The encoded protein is CANLEQPQHF.

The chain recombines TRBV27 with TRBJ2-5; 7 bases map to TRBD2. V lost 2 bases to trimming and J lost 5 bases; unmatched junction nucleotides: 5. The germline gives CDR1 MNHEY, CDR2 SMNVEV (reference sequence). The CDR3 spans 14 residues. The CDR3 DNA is TGTGCCAGCAGTTTAGCAGCGGGGTGGGAGACCCAGTACTTC. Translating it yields CASSLAAGWETQYF.

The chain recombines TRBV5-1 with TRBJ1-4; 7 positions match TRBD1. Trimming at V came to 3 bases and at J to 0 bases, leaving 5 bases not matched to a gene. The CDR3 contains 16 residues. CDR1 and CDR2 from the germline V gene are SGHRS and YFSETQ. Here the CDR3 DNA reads TGCGCCAGCAGCTACCGGACAGGTGCAACTAATGAAAAACTGTTTTTT. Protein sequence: CASSYRTGATNEKLFF.

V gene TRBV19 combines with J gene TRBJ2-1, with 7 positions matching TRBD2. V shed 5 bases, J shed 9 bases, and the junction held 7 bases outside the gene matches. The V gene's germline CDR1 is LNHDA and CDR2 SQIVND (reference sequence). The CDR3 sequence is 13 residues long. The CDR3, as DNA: TGTGCCAGTAGTGATTCCGGGAGGAGTGAGCAGTTCTTC. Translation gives CASSDSGRSEQFF.

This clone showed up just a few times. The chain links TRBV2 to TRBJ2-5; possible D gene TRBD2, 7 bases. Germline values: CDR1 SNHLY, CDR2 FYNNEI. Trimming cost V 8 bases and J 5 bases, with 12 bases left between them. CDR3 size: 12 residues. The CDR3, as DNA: TGTGCCAGCGGGGGGGCCTGGGAGACCCAGTACTTC. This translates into CASGGAWETQYF.

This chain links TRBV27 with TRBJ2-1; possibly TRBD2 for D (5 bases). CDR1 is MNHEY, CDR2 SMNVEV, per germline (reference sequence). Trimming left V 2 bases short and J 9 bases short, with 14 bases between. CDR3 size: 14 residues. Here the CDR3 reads CASSLLTSRGEQFF. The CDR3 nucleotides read TGTGCCAGCAGTTTACTGACAAGCCGGGGTGAGCAGTTCTTC.

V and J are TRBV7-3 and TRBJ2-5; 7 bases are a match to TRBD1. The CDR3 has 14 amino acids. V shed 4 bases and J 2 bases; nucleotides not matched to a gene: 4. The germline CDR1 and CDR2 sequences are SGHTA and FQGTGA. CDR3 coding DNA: TGTGCCAGCAGCTCCCGGGACAGACAAGAGACCCAGTACTTC. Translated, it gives CASSSRDRQETQYF.

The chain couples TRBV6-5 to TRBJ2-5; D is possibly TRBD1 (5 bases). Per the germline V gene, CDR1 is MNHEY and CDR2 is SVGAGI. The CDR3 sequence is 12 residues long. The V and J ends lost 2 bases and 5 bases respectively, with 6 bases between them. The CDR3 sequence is CASSYPGETQYF. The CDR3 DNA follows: TGTGCCAGCAGTTACCCAGGGGAGACCCAGTACTTC.

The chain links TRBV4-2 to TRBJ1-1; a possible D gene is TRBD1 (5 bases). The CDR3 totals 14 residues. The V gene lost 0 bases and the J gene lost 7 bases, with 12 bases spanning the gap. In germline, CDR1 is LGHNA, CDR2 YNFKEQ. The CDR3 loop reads CASSQDQGAFEAFF. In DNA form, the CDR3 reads TGTGCCAGCAGCCAAGATCAGGGCGCGTTTGAAGCTTTCTTT.

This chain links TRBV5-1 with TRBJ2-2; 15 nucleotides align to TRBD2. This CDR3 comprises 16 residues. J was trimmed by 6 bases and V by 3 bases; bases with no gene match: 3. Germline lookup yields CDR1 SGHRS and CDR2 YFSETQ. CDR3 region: CASSSGLAGGPGELFF. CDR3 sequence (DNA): TGCGCCAGCAGCTCAGGACTAGCGGGGGGGCCCGGGGAGCTGTTTTTT. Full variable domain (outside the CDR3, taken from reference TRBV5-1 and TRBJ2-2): KAGVTQTPRYLIKTRGQQVTLSCSPISGHRSVSWYQQTPGQGLQFLFEYFSETQRNKGNFPGRFSGRQFSNSRSEMNVSTLELGDSALYLCASSSGLAGGPGELFFGEGSRLTVL.

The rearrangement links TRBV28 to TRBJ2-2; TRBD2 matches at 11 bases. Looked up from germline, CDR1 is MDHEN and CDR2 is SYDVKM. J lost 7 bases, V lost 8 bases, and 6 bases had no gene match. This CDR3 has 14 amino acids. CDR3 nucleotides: TGTGCCAGCCGAACTAGCGGGAGTATCGGGGAGCTGTTTTTT. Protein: CASRTSGSIGELFF.

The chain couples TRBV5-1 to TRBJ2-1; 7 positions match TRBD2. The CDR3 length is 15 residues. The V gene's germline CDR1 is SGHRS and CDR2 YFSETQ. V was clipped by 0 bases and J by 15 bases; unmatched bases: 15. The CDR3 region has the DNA TGCGCCAGCAGCTTGGGCGGGGGAACCCTATCACCGGTGTTCTTC. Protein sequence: CASSLGGGTLSPVFF.

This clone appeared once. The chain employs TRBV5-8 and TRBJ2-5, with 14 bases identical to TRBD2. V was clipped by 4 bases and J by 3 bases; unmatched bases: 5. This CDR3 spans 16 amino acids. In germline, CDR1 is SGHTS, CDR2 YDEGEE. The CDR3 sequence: CASSVGTSGSKETQYF. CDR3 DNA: TGTGCCAGCAGCGTCGGGACTAGCGGGAGTAAAGAGACCCAGTACTTC.

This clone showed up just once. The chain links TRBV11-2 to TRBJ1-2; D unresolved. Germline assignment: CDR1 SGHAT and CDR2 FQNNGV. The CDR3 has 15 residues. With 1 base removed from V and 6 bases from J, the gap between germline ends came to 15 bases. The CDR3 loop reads CASSLGPSSRNGYTF. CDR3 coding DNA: TGTGCCAGCAGCTTAGGCCCCTCTTCTAGGAATGGCTACACCTTC.

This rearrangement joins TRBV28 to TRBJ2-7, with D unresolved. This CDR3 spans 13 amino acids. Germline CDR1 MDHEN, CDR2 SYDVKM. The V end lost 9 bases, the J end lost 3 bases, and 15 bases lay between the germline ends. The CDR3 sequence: CASRGLTGYEQYF. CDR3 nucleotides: TGTGCCAGTCGAGGCCTGACGGGCTACGAGCAGTACTTC.

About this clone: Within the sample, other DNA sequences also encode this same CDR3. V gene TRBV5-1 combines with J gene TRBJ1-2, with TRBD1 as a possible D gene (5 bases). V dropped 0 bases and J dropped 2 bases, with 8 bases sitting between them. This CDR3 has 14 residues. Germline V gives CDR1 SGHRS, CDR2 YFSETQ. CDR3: CASSLAGQNYGYTF. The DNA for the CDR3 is TGCGCCAGCAGCTTGGCAGGACAAAACTATGGCTACACCTTC. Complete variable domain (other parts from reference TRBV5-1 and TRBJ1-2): KAGVTQTPRYLIKTRGQQVTLSCSPISGHRSVSWYQQTPGQGLQFLFEYFSETQRNKGNFPGRFSGRQFSNSRSEMNVSTLELGDSALYLCASSLAGQNYGYTFGSGTRLTVV.

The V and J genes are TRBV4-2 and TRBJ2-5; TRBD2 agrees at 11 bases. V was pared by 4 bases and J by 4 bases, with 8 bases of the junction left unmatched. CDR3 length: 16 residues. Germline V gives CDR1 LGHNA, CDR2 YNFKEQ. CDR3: CASSPQGLAGGETQYF. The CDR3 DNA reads TGTGCCAGCAGCCCTCAGGGGCTAGCGGGGGGAGAGACCCAGTACTTC.

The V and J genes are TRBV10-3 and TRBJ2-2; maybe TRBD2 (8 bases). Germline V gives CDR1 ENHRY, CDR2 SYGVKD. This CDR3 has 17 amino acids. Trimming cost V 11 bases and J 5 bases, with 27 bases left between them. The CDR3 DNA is TGTGCCTCCAGCCGGGGGGGCGACAGGGTGGTTACCGGGGAGCTGTTTTTT. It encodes CASSRGGDRVVTGELFF.